This T cell receptor (beta chain) was documented in a study of blood T cells in healthy people across ages. Deletions cut 5 bases from V and 5 bases from J, with 15 bases between. The CDR3 is made up of 13 amino acids. CDR1 and CDR2 (germline): DFQATT, SNEGSKA (reference sequence). Alongside a J-beta primer mix, a sample-barcoded 5' primer served in a second PCR lasting about 6 to 11 cycles. TCRdb re-analysed the 5' RACE reads in MiXCR, keeping a single row per CDR3 protein. Altogether about 650,000 distinct CDR3 sequences are present, about a third being singletons, with the ten largest covering 15%. As for this clonotype: As yet, its antigen is unknown. A clone one base away is much larger, so this may be a read error.

Findings of the study overall: Per million T cells, TCR beta diversity dropped roughly linearly as age increased. Strong correlation existed between TCR beta diversity and naive T cell percentage.

The V gene is TRBV20-1, the J gene TRBJ2-5, with D maybe TRBD1 (5 bases). The receptor's source is a woman older than 75 in good health. Material for sequencing was blood. This CDR3 is CSAGLTVGETQYF. Written as DNA, the CDR3 is TGCAGTGCTGGGTTGACAGTGGGGGAGACCCAGTACTTC.